This T cell receptor (beta chain) was sequenced in a study of CD8 T cells in ankylosing spondylitis. Points on this clonotype: One end of the junction fails to match germline, which may point to a read error.

The germline V gene encodes CDR1 SGHAT and CDR2 FQNNGV. The CDR3 runs to 15 residues. Each CDR3 protein gets one entry after TCRdb re-called the 5' RACE reads with MiXCR. Of about 360,000 distinct CDR3 sequences in the sample, about 15% were seen once. The TCR originated in a male donor with ankylosing spondylitis or in good health (not recorded which). The specimen was blood, either unsorted or a sorted T cell fraction (not recorded which). The rearrangement joins TRBV11-2 to TRBJ2-2; TRBD1 matches 7 bases. CDR3 sequence reads: CASSVDRAETGELFF. The CDR3 DNA follows: TGTGCCAGCAGCGTAGACAGGGCAGAAACCGGGGAGCTGTTTTTT.